Sequencing of this TCR beta chain was carried out in a study of beta chain features in type 1 diabetes. As for the study in general: Analysis included over 100,000,000 sorted cells drawn from all samples.

CDR1 SGDLS and CDR2 YYNGEE come from the germline V gene. Trimming cost V 3 bases and J 5 bases; bases outside gene matches: 6. The length of the CDR3 is 16 residues. The whole isolated RNA underwent reverse transcription, so sequencing captured expressed TCRB transcripts. TCRdb's table, derived via immunoSEQ multiplex PCR, lists solely in-frame clones and lacks some. The data contain 250,000 to 350,000 clones, around 13% of them singletons. This chain connects TRBV9 to TRBJ2-2, with 11 bases identical to TRBD2. Input material: central memory CD4+ T cells from blood. The TCR was taken from a man younger than 45 in good health. CDR3 in DNA: TGTGCCAGCAGCGCAGTTCGACTAGCGGGGACCGGGGAGCTGTTTTTT. It encodes CASSAVRLAGTGELFF.